What follows are 2 T cell receptor beta chains derived from one specimen sequenced in a study of post-analysis software for immune sequencing data. The study, taken as a whole, reports: Patients carried roughly five TRBV segments more frequently than controls did, and TRBV5-6, TRBV5-1 and TRBV20-1 were among them.

No antigen has been identified for these receptors. Incorporated into the TCR beta cDNA libraries were unique molecular identifiers, which served to reduce PCR and sequencing biases. A single record per CDR3 protein comes from TCRdb applying MiXCR to the PCR reads. The data contain 700,000 to 800,000 distinct CDR3 sequences, just under 30% of them singletons. The source material was blood. These receptor sequences come from a girl under 18 with multiple sclerosis.

This clonotype has just a few counts. The V and J genes are TRBV20-1 and TRBJ2-7, with 11 bases that match TRBD1. With V trimmed by 2 bases and J by 2 bases, 5 bases remained unmatched. Germline V gives CDR1 DFQATT, CDR2 SNEGSKA (reference sequence). This CDR3 comprises 15 residues. CDR3 in amino acids: CSARNPGQGAYEQYF. CDR3 sequence (DNA): TGCAGTGCTAGAAATCCGGGACAGGGGGCCTACGAGCAGTACTTC.

The sample holds a few counts of this clonotype. The chain combines TRBV6-6 with TRBJ2-3; D is unresolved. Trimming pared 6 bases from V and 4 bases from J, leaving 8 bases between. The CDR3 consists of 12 residues. The germline V gene encodes CDR1 MNHNY and CDR2 SVGAGI (reference sequence). The CDR3 DNA sequence: TGTGCCAGCAGAGATACGGCAGATACGCAGTATTTT. Protein product: CASRDTADTQYF.